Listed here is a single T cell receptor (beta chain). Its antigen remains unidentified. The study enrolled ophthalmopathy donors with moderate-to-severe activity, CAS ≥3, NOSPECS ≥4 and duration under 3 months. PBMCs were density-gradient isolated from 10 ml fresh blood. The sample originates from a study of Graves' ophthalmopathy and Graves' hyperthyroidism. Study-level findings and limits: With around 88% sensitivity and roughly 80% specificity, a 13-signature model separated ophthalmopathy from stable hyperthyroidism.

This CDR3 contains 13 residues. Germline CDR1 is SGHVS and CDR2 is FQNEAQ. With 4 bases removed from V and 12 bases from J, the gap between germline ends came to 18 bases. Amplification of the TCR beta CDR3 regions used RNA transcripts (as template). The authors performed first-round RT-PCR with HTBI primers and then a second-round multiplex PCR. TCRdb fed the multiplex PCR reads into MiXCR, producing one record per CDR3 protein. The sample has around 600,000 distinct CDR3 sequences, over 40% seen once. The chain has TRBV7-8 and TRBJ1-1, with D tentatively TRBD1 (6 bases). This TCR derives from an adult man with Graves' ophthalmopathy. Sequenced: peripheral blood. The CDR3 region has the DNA TGTGCCAGCAGCTCCAGGGCCGCAGGGGTAACTTTCTTT. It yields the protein CASSSRAAGVTFF.